This TCR beta chain was documented in a study of spatial heterogeneity in lung cancer. In the study overall: Donation came from 70 or so patients with untreated early-stage non-small cell lung cancer.

The time point is: blood at routine non-recurrence follow-up after resection. The trim removed 0 bases at V and 2 bases at J, leaving 9 bases unmatched. The CDR3 is 17 residues long. Germline V gene data show CDR1 as SGDLS and CDR2 as YYNGEE. TCRdb ran MiXCR on the 5' RACE reads and lists one entry per CDR3 protein. The sample consists of 40,000 to 50,000 distinct CDR3 sequences, about 10% of them appearing once. Turning to this clonotype: This may arise from a read error, as a much more abundant clone is one base away. Given the absence of the conserved phenylalanine or tryptophan at the CDR3 end, a read error is likely.

The clonotype was recovered from a female donor with early-stage non-small cell lung cancer. The source material was PBMCs, sampled at follow-up. The rearrangement links TRBV9 to TRBJ2-5, with TRBD2 identical over 8 bases. CDR3 sequence: CASSVATSGGDQETQYL. The CDR3, as DNA: TGTGCCAGCAGCGTAGCTACCAGCGGGGGAGATCAAGAGACCCAGTACCTC.